These 16 T cell receptor beta chains came from one sample sequenced in a study of OX40 agonist ivuxolimab in advanced cancers. Method: immunoSEQ multiplex PCR; TCRdb's copy keeps in-frame clones and lacks some. Here the sample spans tens of thousands of clones, 80% being singletons. Material: CD4+ or CD8+ T cells sorted from blood, obtained in a trial of the OX40 agonist ivuxolimab. The origin of the receptors is an adult with an advanced solid tumor such as melanoma, head and neck, liver or kidney cancer.

The CDR3 region is CASGTSGRSEQFF. The CDR3 region has the DNA TGTGCCAGCGGGACTAGCGGGAGAAGTGAGCAGTTCTTC. The chain combines TRBV28 with TRBJ2-1; TRBD2 aligns across 14 bases. Germline V gene lookup returns CDR1 MDHEN and CDR2 SYDVKM. The length of the CDR3 is 13 residues. Germline trimming cut 8 bases from V and 9 bases from J; bases unmatched to any gene: 3.

This sequence joins TRBV6-1 and TRBJ1-3; D call uncertain. Trimming cost V 0 bases and J 0 bases, with 9 bases left between them. The CDR3 is 16 amino acids. Germline assignment: CDR1 MNHNS and CDR2 SASEGT. The CDR3 nucleotides are TGTGCCAGCAGTGAAGCGCGTACACACTCTGGAAACACCATATATTTT. Encoded protein: CASSEARTHSGNTIYF.

V and J are TRBV5-1 and TRBJ2-7; tentatively, D is TRBD1 (6 bases). CDR1 SGHRS and CDR2 YFSETQ come from the germline V gene. Trimming took 2 bases from V and 6 from J, leaving 15 bases between them. The CDR3 extends over 14 amino acids. CDR3 sequence (DNA): TGCGCCAGCAGCTTCAGGACAGAGGGGTCCGAGCAGTACTTC. It is translated as CASSFRTEGSEQYF.

The chain recombines TRBV9 with TRBJ2-2; 8 bases agree with TRBD2. CDR3 length equals 15 residues. V was pared by 5 bases and J by 3 bases, with 6 bases of the junction left unmatched. Per the germline V gene, CDR1 is SGDLS and CDR2 is YYNGEE. The CDR3 DNA reads TGTGCCAGCAGTCTGGGACTAGACTACACCGGGGAGCTGTTTTTT. Its translation is CASSLGLDYTGELFF.

The chain couples TRBV10-3 to TRBJ2-3; 12 bases agree with TRBD2. CDR1 and CDR2 from the germline V gene are ENHRY and SYGVKD. V trimming: 10 bases; J trimming: 6 bases; junction bases outside the gene matches: 5. The CDR3 spans 13 residues. In nucleotides, the CDR3 is TGTGCCACCGCCGGGACTAGCGGGGATACGCAGTATTTT. Protein sequence: CATAGTSGDTQYF.

J is TRBJ2-3 and V is TRBV15; 7 bases agree with TRBD1. The trim removed 0 bases at V and 6 bases at J, leaving 6 bases unmatched. The germline gives CDR1 LNHNV, CDR2 YYDKDF (reference sequence). This CDR3 comprises 15 residues. CDR3 sequence: CATSRDRTGVDTQYF. The DNA for the CDR3 is TGTGCCACCAGCAGAGATCGGACAGGTGTGGATACGCAGTATTTT. Combining the CDR3 with reference TRBV15 and TRBJ2-3 gives the whole variable domain DAMVIQNPRYQVTQFGKPVTLSCSQTLNHNVMYWYQQKSSQAPKLLFHYYDKDFNNEADTPDNFQSRRPNTSFCFLDIRSPGLGDTAMYLCATSRDRTGVDTQYFGPGTRLTVL.

This chain joins TRBV11-2 and TRBJ2-1; D gene ambiguous. This CDR3 has 16 residues. The germline gives CDR1 SGHAT, CDR2 FQNNGV. Trimming took 0 bases from V and 0 from J, leaving 9 bases between them. The CDR3 DNA reads TGTGCCAGCAGCTTAGAGGTCCATAGCTCCTACAATGAGCAGTTCTTC. Translated, it gives CASSLEVHSSYNEQFF.

This clone showed up just once. The V gene is TRBV5-4, the J gene TRBJ2-7, with D unclear. The CDR3 spans 14 residues. CDR1 is SGHNT and CDR2 is YYREEE in the germline V gene (reference sequence). Trimming took off 3 bases at V and 2 bases at J, with 12 bases between the two ends. CDR3 sequence: CASSSDALPYEQYF. The DNA of the CDR3 is TGTGCCAGCAGCTCGGACGCCCTCCCCTACGAGCAGTACTTC. The full variable domain, rest sourced from reference TRBV5-4 and TRBJ2-7, is ETGVTQSPTHLIKTRGQQVTLRCSSQSGHNTVSWYQQALGQGPQFIFQYYREEENGRGNFPPRFSGLQFPNYSSELNVNALELDDSALYLCASSSDALPYEQYFGPGTRLTVT.

V is TRBV5-8 and J is TRBJ1-6; 7 bases line up with TRBD1. The V and J ends lost 6 bases and 7 bases, in that order; junction bases with no gene match: 4. CDR1 SGHTS and CDR2 YDEGEE come from the germline V gene. This CDR3 comprises 13 residues. The CDR3 region is CASTGQINSPLHF. The DNA for the CDR3 is TGTGCCAGCACGGGACAGATAAATTCACCCCTCCACTTT.

The rearrangement joins TRBV6-1 to TRBJ1-6, with D unresolved. Between the trimmed V and J ends, which lost 4 bases and 1 base, there was a span of 14 bases. Germline CDR1 and CDR2: MNHNS and SASEGT. This CDR3 has 17 residues. The CDR3 spells CASSVRASGSYNSPLHF. Written as DNA, the CDR3 is TGTGCCAGCAGTGTAAGGGCATCCGGATCCTATAATTCACCCCTCCACTTT.

The J gene is TRBJ1-6, the V gene TRBV10-3, with D perhaps TRBD1 (6 bases). Between the trimmed V and J ends, which lost 7 bases and 10 bases, there was a span of 14 bases. The CDR3 is 13 residues long. CDR1 is ENHRY, CDR2 SYGVKD, per germline. The CDR3 is CAINGGGESPLHF. The CDR3 coding sequence is TGTGCCATCAATGGGGGCGGGGAGTCACCCCTCCACTTT.

The CDR3 coding sequence is TGTGCCACCCAAAGATCGGGGGGCGCAGATGGCTACACCTTC. It is translated as CATQRSGGADGYTF. The chain has TRBV7-9 and TRBJ1-2, with D possibly matching TRBD1 (6 bases). The V gene's germline CDR1 is SEHNR and CDR2 FQNEAQ (reference sequence). CDR3 length equals 14 residues. V was clipped by 10 bases and J by 6 bases, with 21 bases between them.

The chain is built from TRBV12-5 and TRBJ1-5, with TRBD1 identical over 7 bases. This CDR3 has 14 residues. V lost 10 bases to trimming and J lost 4 bases; unmatched junction nucleotides: 10. Germline assignment: CDR1 LGHNT and CDR2 FRNRAP. CDR3 sequence: CATKLGTDNQPQHF. Here the CDR3 DNA reads TGTGCTACCAAACTCGGGACAGATAATCAGCCCCAGCATTTT.

The chain combines TRBV27 with TRBJ1-5; TRBD1 might be the D (5 bases). The CDR3 length is 15 residues. Germline V gives CDR1 MNHEY, CDR2 SMNVEV (reference sequence). Deletions cut 3 bases from V and 3 bases from J, with 12 bases between. This CDR3 reads CASSFSRGTNQPQHF. The CDR3, as DNA: TGTGCCAGCAGTTTTTCGAGGGGCACCAATCAGCCCCAGCATTTT.

J is TRBJ2-7 and V is TRBV5-4; D is perhaps TRBD1 (5 bases). Trimming took 4 bases from V and 0 from J, leaving 11 bases between them. This CDR3 has 14 residues. Germline V CDR1 and CDR2: SGHNT, YYREEE (reference sequence). CDR3: CASSPRQGSYEQYF. CDR3 coding DNA: TGTGCCAGCAGCCCCCGCCAGGGCTCCTACGAGCAGTACTTC.

The chain combines TRBV6-5 with TRBJ1-2; D might be TRBD1 (5 bases). This CDR3 is 11 amino acids long. CDR1 and CDR2 from the germline V gene are MNHEY and SVGAGI. Trimming pared 7 bases from V and 5 bases from J, leaving 8 bases between. CDR3 amino acids: CASTGAYGYTF. In nucleotides, the CDR3 is TGTGCCAGCACCGGGGCGTATGGCTACACCTTC.